The present T cell receptor (beta chain) was sequenced within a study of cytomegalovirus exposure and HLA in healthy donors. Overall study: Early released data comprised tens of millions of unique TCRs from HLA-typed donors. Study-wide results and limits: Later analysis demonstrated an association between a missense DCLRE1C variant and TCR beta V- and J-gene trimming.

PCR employed 60 Vbeta and 13 Jbeta primers. Data came from immunoSEQ multiplex PCR; TCRdb stores just in-frame clones and leaves some out. Here the sample spans about 170,000 clones, 75% to 90% being singletons. About this clone itself: Its antigen is as yet unknown.

The CDR3 has 14 residues. With 5 bases removed from V and 3 bases from J, the gap between germline ends came to 13 bases. CDR1 is MNHNS, CDR2 SASEGT, per germline. The receptor's source is a boy younger than 10 in good health and CMV-seronegative. The sample was PBMCs. The V call is TRBV6-1, the J call TRBJ1-2; D is ambiguous. CDR3 sequence reads: CASSSGRFYYGYTF. The CDR3 DNA sequence: TGTGCCAGCAGTTCGGGTAGATTTTACTATGGCTACACCTTC.